Detailed here is one TCR beta chain. In the original analysis: Amplified reference gene primers provided the basis for estimating nucleated cell counts. The assay was immunoSEQ multiplex PCR, and TCRdb's table has in-frame clones only and misses some. V, J and clone size derive from that table, while D and trimming were established from the DNA sequence. The repertoire holds some 200,000 clones, approximately 90% seen once, with approximately 6.1% in the top ten. The record originates from a study of blood T cell repertoires in COVID-19. Study background: COVID-19 samples from acute and convalescent phases originated in the United States, Italy and Spain. Sources were T cells, B-cell-depleted T cells, or PBMCs; the material itself was cDNA or gDNA.

V was shortened by 5 bases and J by 6 bases, with 10 bases between the two germline ends. The CDR3 runs to 13 residues. The germline V gene has CDR1 LNHDA and CDR2 SQIVND (reference sequence). The source is an elderly man with acute or convalescent COVID-19. J is TRBJ2-2 and V is TRBV19; D possibly corresponds to TRBD1 (5 bases). The specimen sequenced was peripheral blood. The DNA of the CDR3 is TGTGCCAGTAGTCCCCAGGGCCCCGGGGAGCTGTTTTTT. Translating it yields CASSPQGPGELFF. Full variable domain (remainder filled in from reference TRBV19 and TRBJ2-2): DGGITQSPKYLFRKEGQNVTLSCEQNLNHDAMYWYRQDPGQGLRLIYYSQIVNDFQKGDIAEGYSVSREKKESFPLTVTSAQKNPTAFYLCASSPQGPGELFFGEGSRLTVL.